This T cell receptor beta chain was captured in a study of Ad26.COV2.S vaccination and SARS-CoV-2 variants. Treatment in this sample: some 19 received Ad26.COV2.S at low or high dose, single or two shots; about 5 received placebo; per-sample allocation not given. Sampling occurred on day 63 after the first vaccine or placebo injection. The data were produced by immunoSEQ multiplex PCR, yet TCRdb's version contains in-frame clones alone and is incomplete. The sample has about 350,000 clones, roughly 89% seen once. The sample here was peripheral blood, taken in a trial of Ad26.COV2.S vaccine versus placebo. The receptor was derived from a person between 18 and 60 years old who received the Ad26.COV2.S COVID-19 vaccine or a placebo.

CDR3 protein: CASSLAWTSNTDTQYF. The CDR3 DNA sequence: TGCGCCAGCAGCTTGGCCTGGACTAGCAACACAGATACGCAGTATTTT. This chain connects TRBV5-1 to TRBJ2-3, with TRBD2 matching over 8 bases. The V gene end was trimmed by 0 bases and the J gene end by 2 bases; junction bases not matched to a gene: 5. The CDR3 runs 16 residues. Germline V gene sequence: CDR1 SGHRS, CDR2 YFSETQ.